These 20 T cell receptor beta chains came from one sample sequenced in a study of cytomegalovirus exposure and HLA in healthy donors. PCR employed 60 Vbeta and 13 Jbeta primers. TCRdb's table, derived via immunoSEQ multiplex PCR, lists solely in-frame clones and lacks some. The sample shows over 90,000 clones, around 66% of them seen only once. The sample taken for sequencing was PBMCs. The receptor source for this set is a woman aged 50 to 60 in good health and CMV-seronegative.

The chain carries TRBV28 and TRBJ1-4; TRBD1 matches at 7 bases. Trimming took 3 bases from V and 0 from J; bases not matched to a gene: 7. This CDR3 has 17 residues. Per the germline V gene, CDR1 is MDHEN and CDR2 is SYDVKM. The CDR3 loop is CASSFWDSFATNEKLFF. In nucleotides, the CDR3 is TGTGCCAGCAGTTTCTGGGACAGTTTTGCAACTAATGAAAAACTGTTTTTT.

About this clone: A read error may account for a junction end that differs from germline. V is TRBV7-2 and J is TRBJ2-5; TRBD2 matches 8 bases. From germline, CDR1 is SGHTA and CDR2 FQGNSA. This CDR3 is built from 12 residues. In nucleotides, the CDR3 is TGTGCCAGCAGCTCCGGGGGGGGCCTCCTCCACTTC. It translates to CASSSGGGLLHF. The entire variable domain, with the rest obtained from reference TRBV7-2 and TRBJ2-5, is as follows: GAGVSQSPSNKVTEKGKDVELRCDPISGHTALYWYRQSLGQGLEFLIYFQGNSAPDKSGLPSDRFSAERTGGSVSTLTIQRTQQEDSAVYLCASSSGGGLLHFGPGTRLLVL.

DNA of the CDR3: TGTGCCAGCAGCGGGGACTCTTCCTACGAGCAGTACTTC. It yields the protein CASSGDSSYEQYF. V gene TRBV5-6 combines with J gene TRBJ2-5, with D maybe TRBD2 (6 bases). The J call may be faulty, since TRBJ2-7 better matches the DNA end. This CDR3 contains 13 residues. The germline CDR1 and CDR2 sequences are SGHDT and YYEEEE.

This rearrangement joins TRBV5-1 to TRBJ2-7; 12 nucleotides match TRBD2. The CDR3 is 14 residues long. CDR1 SGHRS and CDR2 YFSETQ come from the germline V gene. With 4 bases clipped from V and 3 bases from J, the junction kept 2 bases outside the gene matches. CDR3 sequence reads: CASSGLAGNYEQYF. CDR3 in DNA: TGCGCCAGCAGCGGACTAGCGGGGAACTACGAGCAGTACTTC.

Written as DNA, the CDR3 is TGTGCCAGCTCACCAAAACCGACAGGGGGAAGTGAAAAACTGTTTTTT. Its protein is CASSPKPTGGSEKLFF. This sequence joins TRBV18 and TRBJ1-4; 9 bases agree with TRBD1. Trimming removed 2 bases from V and 7 bases from J; junction bases left unmatched: 8. The CDR3 length is 16 residues. Germline V CDR1 and CDR2: KGHSH, LQKENI.

V is TRBV18 and J is TRBJ2-2; the D is unclear. V was clipped by 2 bases and J by 2 bases, with 3 bases between them. The CDR3 loop spans 13 amino acids. Per the germline V gene, CDR1 is KGHSH and CDR2 is LQKENI. The CDR3 DNA follows: TGTGCCAGCTCACCAGTAAACACCGGGGAGCTGTTTTTT. Translating gives CASSPVNTGELFF.

The chain combines TRBV30 with TRBJ1-6; 8 bases are a match to TRBD1. Germline V lookup: CDR1 GTSNPN, CDR2 SVGIG (reference sequence). Trimming cost V 3 bases and J 18 bases; bases outside gene matches: 4. The CDR3 sequence is 10 residues long. CDR3 in amino acids: CAWRDRDAHF. CDR3 bases: TGTGCCTGGAGGGACAGGGATGCCCACTTT. The full variable domain, in which reference TRBV30 and TRBJ1-6 provide the parts outside the CDR3, is SQTIHQWPATLVQPVGSPLSLECTVEGTSNPNLYWYRQAAGRGLQLLFYSVGIGQISSEVPQNLSASRPQDRQFILSSKKLLLSDSGFYLCAWRDRDAHFGNGTRLTVT.

The chain employs TRBV13 and TRBJ2-5; TRBD1 matches at 9 bases. Germline loops: CDR1 PRHDT, CDR2 FYEKMQ (reference sequence). J lost 5 bases, V lost 4 bases, and 5 bases had no gene match. The CDR3 loop spans 14 amino acids. The CDR3 coding sequence is TGTGCCAGCAGCTCAACAGGGGGCAGGGAGACCCAGTACTTC. Residues: CASSSTGGRETQYF.

The V gene is TRBV29-1, the J gene TRBJ1-1; D unclear. This CDR3 has 11 amino acids. V lost 8 bases, J lost 1 base, and 8 bases lay in between. Germline loops: CDR1 SQVTM, CDR2 ANQGSEA. The CDR3 reads CSSTENTEAFF. Here the CDR3 DNA reads TGCAGCAGCACTGAGAACACTGAAGCTTTCTTT.

The rearrangement links TRBV12-5 to TRBJ1-5, with 7 bases that match TRBD1. The CDR3 runs 17 residues. In germline, CDR1 is LGHNT, CDR2 FRNRAP. V shed 1 base, J shed 0 bases, and the junction held 6 bases outside the gene matches. The DNA for the CDR3 is TGTGCTAGTGGTTTGGGGTGGGACAGACTTAGCAATCAGCCCCAGCATTTT. Translated, it gives CASGLGWDRLSNQPQHF.

J is TRBJ2-3 and V is TRBV7-2; TRBD2 matches 8 bases. With V trimmed by 5 bases and J by 2 bases, 9 bases remained unmatched. Germline V gene lookup returns CDR1 SGHTA and CDR2 FQGNSA. This CDR3 is built from 16 residues. The CDR3 reads CASSPGRVRDTDTQYF. As DNA, the CDR3 is TGTGCCAGCAGCCCCGGGAGGGTCAGGGACACAGATACGCAGTATTTT.

The chain is built from TRBV6-1 and TRBJ1-5, with D possibly matching TRBD1 (5 bases). Between the trimmed V and J ends, which lost 11 bases and 4 bases, there was a span of 15 bases. CDR3 size: 13 residues. The germline V gene has CDR1 MNHNS and CDR2 SASEGT. CDR3 DNA sequence: TGTGCCGGCCGGGCAGGGCTTAATCAGCCCCAGCATTTT. Its protein product is CAGRAGLNQPQHF.

This chain links TRBV25-1 with TRBJ2-4, with 7 bases fitting TRBD1. The V segment lost 1 base and the J segment 2 bases; nucleotides outside the gene matches: 11. This CDR3 is built from 18 residues. Per germline, CDR1 MGHDK and CDR2 SYGVNS. The chain's CDR3 is CASSEWRTGESSKNIQYF. The CDR3 DNA reads as TGTGCCAGCAGTGAATGGCGTACAGGGGAATCCTCCAAAAACATTCAGTACTTC.

This clone was seen a few times. The V and J genes are TRBV5-1 and TRBJ1-6; D is possibly TRBD1 (6 bases). The CDR3 is made up of 13 amino acids. The germline V gene has CDR1 SGHRS and CDR2 YFSETQ. Trimming cost V 2 bases and J 16 bases, with 16 bases left between them. The CDR3 loop is CASSLRDRRALHF. The CDR3 DNA is TGCGCCAGCAGCTTAAGAGACAGGCGAGCTCTCCACTTT.

The rearrangement links TRBV25-1 to TRBJ1-5; 8 bases are a match to TRBD1. Per germline, CDR1 MGHDK and CDR2 SYGVNS. This CDR3 region has 16 residues. After removal of 4 bases from V and 1 base from J, the junction contained 6 bases not matched to a gene. For the CDR3, the DNA is TGTGCCAGCAGTGGGCAGGGGGCGTTGAGCAATCAGCCCCAGCATTTT. Translated, it gives CASSGQGALSNQPQHF.

The chain links TRBV6-5 to TRBJ1-5, with TRBD1 identical over 9 bases. The CDR3 sequence is 16 residues long. Germline trimming cut 4 bases from V and 1 base from J; bases unmatched to any gene: 5. Germline CDR1 reads MNHEY; CDR2 reads SVGAGI. The chain's CDR3 is CASSWGQGRSNQPQHF. The CDR3 nucleotides read TGTGCCAGCAGTTGGGGACAGGGCAGAAGCAATCAGCCCCAGCATTTT.

This chain connects TRBV6-1 to TRBJ1-5; no clear D gene. Germline loops: CDR1 MNHNS, CDR2 SASEGT. V lost 0 bases, J lost 6 bases, and 12 bases lay in between. This CDR3 has 15 residues. CDR3 bases: TGTGCCAGCAGTGAAGCGGACTTTGTAACTCAGCCCCAGCATTTT. Encoded protein: CASSEADFVTQPQHF.

The chain joins TRBV5-5 to TRBJ1-1; D unclear. The germline V gene encodes CDR1 SGHKS and CDR2 YYEKEE (reference sequence). The CDR3 has 14 residues. V was pared by 0 bases and J by 2 bases, with 8 bases between. The CDR3 reads CASSLGATNTEAFF. As DNA, the CDR3 is TGTGCCAGCAGCTTGGGTGCAACTAACACTGAAGCTTTCTTT.

This chain uses TRBV5-6 with TRBJ2-5, with 15 bases lining up with TRBD2. Germline V gene sequence: CDR1 SGHDT, CDR2 YYEEEE. V dropped 2 bases and J dropped 7; count of bases not matched to a gene: 6. The CDR3 contains 16 residues. The CDR3 protein is CASSLGLAGGGWTQYF. Written as DNA, the CDR3 is TGTGCCAGCAGCTTAGGACTAGCGGGGGGGGGCTGGACCCAGTACTTC.

The CDR3 is CASSRDRGTNNEQFF. CDR3 coding DNA: TGTGCCAGCTCGCGGGACAGGGGGACAAACAATGAGCAGTTCTTC. The V gene is TRBV18, the J gene TRBJ2-1; TRBD1 matches 11 bases. The V and J ends lost 6 bases and 5 bases, in that order; junction bases with no gene match: 6. The germline V gene encodes CDR1 KGHSH and CDR2 LQKENI. The CDR3 spans 15 residues.